Listed here are 17 T cell receptor beta chains from one sample, sequenced in a study of blood T cell repertoires in COVID-19. Assay used: immunoSEQ multiplex PCR; TCRdb lists only in-frame clones, some missing. The sample lists about 190,000 clones, around 80% seen once, with approximately 2.9% in the top ten. Sequencing was done on a sample of peripheral blood. These receptors were collected from a woman older than 75 with active or convalescent COVID-19.

This clone was recorded a few times. The chain uses TRBV7-9 and TRBJ2-4; 7 nucleotides agree with TRBD2. The CDR3 length is 19 residues. The V and J ends lost 5 bases and 8 bases, in that order; junction bases with no gene match: 24. Germline values: CDR1 SEHNR, CDR2 FQNEAQ (reference sequence). The CDR3 bases are TGTGCCAGCAGCCCCGCGGTTGGTAGCGGGCCCTATTTCCGGCACATTCAGTACTTC. The encoded protein is CASSPAVGSGPYFRHIQYF.

The chain recombines TRBV7-2 with TRBJ1-2, with TRBD1 identical over 11 bases. CDR1 is SGHTA and CDR2 is FQGNSA in the germline V gene. The CDR3 extends over 15 amino acids. V shed 0 bases, J shed 6 bases, and the junction held 3 bases outside the gene matches. CDR3 region: CASSLAGQGAHGYTF. CDR3 DNA sequence: TGTGCCAGCAGCTTAGCAGGACAGGGGGCGCATGGCTACACCTTC. Full variable domain (missing parts from reference TRBV7-2 and TRBJ1-2): GAGVSQSPSNKVTEKGKDVELRCDPISGHTALYWYRQSLGQGLEFLIYFQGNSAPDKSGLPSDRFSAERTGGSVSTLTIQRTQQEDSAVYLCASSLAGQGAHGYTFGSGTRLTVV.

Of note for this clone: Additional DNA sequences in this sample encode the identical CDR3. The chain uses TRBV5-1 and TRBJ2-2; D is uncertain. The CDR3 has 15 residues. Trimming stripped 0 bases from V and 1 base from J, with 7 bases between. Germline assignment: CDR1 SGHRS and CDR2 YFSETQ. This chain's CDR3 is CASSLGQMNTGELFF. The CDR3 DNA reads TGCGCCAGCAGCTTGGGGCAGATGAACACCGGGGAGCTGTTTTTT.

The chain is built from TRBV4-3 and TRBJ2-1, with D tentatively TRBD2 (7 bases). V was pared by 0 bases and J by 4 bases, with 16 bases between. Germline assignment: CDR1 LGHNA and CDR2 YSLEER. The length of the CDR3 is 17 residues. The CDR3 protein is CASSQDTARGLYNEQFF. The CDR3 DNA reads as TGCGCCAGCAGCCAAGATACCGCGCGGGGGCTTTACAATGAGCAGTTCTTC.

The chain combines TRBV10-3 with TRBJ1-6, with TRBD1 as a possible D gene (5 bases). V was shortened by 4 bases and J by 7 bases, with 8 bases between the two germline ends. Germline CDR1 is ENHRY and CDR2 is SYGVKD. This CDR3 spans 13 amino acids. The CDR3 here is CAISVDKNSPLHF. CDR3 DNA: TGTGCCATCAGTGTGGACAAGAATTCACCCCTCCACTTT.

The rearrangement joins TRBV6-1 to TRBJ2-1, with TRBD2 matching 8 bases. The CDR3 is 14 amino acids. V was pared by 6 bases and J by 8 bases, with 9 bases of the junction left unmatched. Germline V lookup: CDR1 MNHNS, CDR2 SASEGT. The CDR3 is CASRRGGIRDEQFF. Written as DNA, the CDR3 is TGTGCCAGCAGACGGGGGGGCATTAGGGATGAGCAGTTCTTC.

The CDR3 sequence is CATRRDREDYGYTF. As DNA, the CDR3 is TGTGCCACTCGCCGGGACAGGGAGGACTATGGCTACACCTTC. The rearrangement joins TRBV6-5 to TRBJ1-2; 9 bases map to TRBD1. The V segment lost 10 bases and the J segment 3 bases; nucleotides outside the gene matches: 9. Looked up from germline, CDR1 is MNHEY and CDR2 is SVGAGI. This CDR3 contains 14 residues.

V usage is TRBV5-1 and J usage is TRBJ1-6, with D uncertain. The CDR3 has 12 amino acids. In germline, CDR1 is SGHRS, CDR2 YFSETQ. V lost 0 bases to trimming and J lost 14 bases, with 9 bases between them. The CDR3 DNA sequence: TGCGCCAGCAGCTTGGATGAGGCCGCCCTCCACTTT. This encodes CASSLDEAALHF. The variable domain in full, completed from reference TRBV5-1 and TRBJ1-6, reads KAGVTQTPRYLIKTRGQQVTLSCSPISGHRSVSWYQQTPGQGLQFLFEYFSETQRNKGNFPGRFSGRQFSNSRSEMNVSTLELGDSALYLCASSLDEAALHFGNGTRLTVT.

This chain connects TRBV10-3 to TRBJ2-2; 8 nucleotides agree with TRBD1. The CDR3 has 16 residues. Germline trimming cut 8 bases from V and 1 base from J; bases unmatched to any gene: 9. Germline values: CDR1 ENHRY, CDR2 SYGVKD. The CDR3 sequence: CAIARAGGLNTGELFF. As DNA, the CDR3 is TGTGCCATCGCAAGAGCAGGGGGCTTGAACACCGGGGAGCTGTTTTTT.

This clone was picked up a small number of times. This chain uses TRBV28 with TRBJ1-1, with D perhaps matching TRBD1 (6 bases). V shed 5 bases and J shed 5 bases, with 15 bases lying between them. This CDR3 spans 14 amino acids. Germline V gives CDR1 MDHEN, CDR2 SYDVKM. The CDR3 DNA is TGTGCCAGCAGTATGGAAGGGGGTAGGACTGAAGCTTTCTTT. Translation: CASSMEGGRTEAFF.

The rearrangement links TRBV4-1 to TRBJ2-7; a possible D gene is TRBD2 (6 bases). V was shortened by 0 bases and J by 2 bases, with 17 bases between the two germline ends. The CDR3 sequence is 17 residues long. In germline, CDR1 is MGHRA, CDR2 YSYEKL. Here the CDR3 DNA reads TGCGCCAGCAGCCAAGAGGGTCGGGGCGGGGCGGCCTACGAGCAGTACTTC. This sequence encodes CASSQEGRGGAAYEQYF.

V and J are TRBV7-8 and TRBJ1-6; perhaps TRBD1 as D (5 bases). CDR3 length: 13 residues. V was trimmed by 5 bases and J by 4 bases, leaving 6 bases between them. Germline V gene data show CDR1 as SGHVS and CDR2 as FQNEAQ. The CDR3, as DNA: TGTGCCAGCAGCCGACAGTATAATTCACCCCTCCACTTT. Its protein product is CASSRQYNSPLHF.

The CDR3 sequence is CASSLLTQSEKLFF. The DNA of the CDR3 is TGTGCCAGCAGCTTACTAACGCAAAGTGAAAAACTGTTTTTT. The chain joins TRBV7-9 to TRBJ1-4, with D unresolved. The germline V and J ends were trimmed by 2 bases and 7 bases, with 11 bases remaining between them. CDR1 and CDR2 (germline): SEHNR, FQNEAQ (reference sequence). This CDR3 has 14 residues. Variable domain in full (rest from reference TRBV7-9 and TRBJ1-4): DTGVSQNPRHKITKRGQNVTFRCDPISEHNRLYWYRQTLGQGPEFLTYFQNEAQLEKSRLLSDRFSAERPKGSFSTLEIQRTEQGDSAMYLCASSLLTQSEKLFFGSGTQLSVL.

The J gene is TRBJ1-1, the V gene TRBV18; a possible D gene is TRBD1 (6 bases). This CDR3 has 12 residues. Germline lookup yields CDR1 KGHSH and CDR2 LQKENI. The germline V and J ends were trimmed by 6 bases and 8 bases, with 13 bases remaining between them. In nucleotides, the CDR3 is TGTGCCAGCTCCTGGCAGGGGCCCGAAGCTTTCTTT. Translation: CASSWQGPEAFF.

The rearrangement uses TRBV6-5 and TRBJ2-4, with 8 bases fitting TRBD1. V trimming: 7 bases; J trimming: 9 bases; junction bases outside the gene matches: 11. Germline CDR1 is MNHEY and CDR2 is SVGAGI. This CDR3 spans 14 amino acids. CDR3 residues: CASTAGTGSVIQYF. The CDR3 DNA follows: TGTGCCAGCACAGCCGGGACAGGTTCTGTCATTCAGTACTTC.

V gene TRBV4-3 combines with J gene TRBJ1-2; the match to TRBD1 covers 9 bases. This CDR3 region has 16 residues. V was pared by 0 bases and J by 5 bases, with 7 bases of the junction left unmatched. The germline V gene encodes CDR1 LGHNA and CDR2 YSLEER. The CDR3 loop reads CASSQDLDGTGYGYTF. CDR3 DNA sequence: TGCGCCAGCAGCCAAGATTTGGACGGGACAGGGTATGGCTACACCTTC.

The genes are TRBV4-1 and TRBJ1-2, with D maybe TRBD1 (6 bases). CDR3 length: 15 residues. Germline CDR1 reads MGHRA; CDR2 reads YSYEKL. V shed 0 bases and J shed 5 bases, with 13 bases lying between them. For the CDR3, the DNA is TGCGCCAGCAGCCAAGAACAGACAGGAGAGTATGGCTACACCTTC. Residues: CASSQEQTGEYGYTF.